The clone carrying this TCR beta chain was found many times. Its antigen is as yet unknown. These data come from a study of CD8 T cells in ankylosing spondylitis. Regarding the study as a whole: Fewer than 10 highly homologous variants formed a TCR beta motif that appeared characteristic of ankylosing spondylitis blood.

Deletions cut 2 bases from V and 0 bases from J, with 8 bases between. The length of the CDR3 is 14 residues. Germline CDR1 is MNHEY and CDR2 is SVGEGT. Each CDR3 protein gets one entry after TCRdb re-called the 5' RACE reads with MiXCR. The profile shows 200,000 to 250,000 distinct CDR3 sequences, roughly 6.6% of them singletons. The clonotype was recovered from a male donor with ankylosing spondylitis. V gene TRBV6-2 or TRBV6-3 combines with J gene TRBJ2-7; D is possibly TRBD2 (6 bases). The sample was blood, either unsorted or a sorted T cell fraction (not recorded which). DNA of the CDR3: TGTGCCAGCAGTTACGTCGGGAGCTCCTACGAGCAGTACTTC. Its protein is CASSYVGSSYEQYF.